This T cell receptor beta chain was sequenced during a study of T cells in Graves' hyperthyroidism and ophthalmopathy. In the study overall: The authors collected peripheral blood at initial diagnosis, before any treatment.

Looked up from germline, CDR1 is DFQATT and CDR2 is SNEGSKA (reference sequence). CDR3 length equals 13 residues. V was clipped by 5 bases and J by 4 bases, with 14 bases between them. This clonotype was found many times. From RNA transcripts, TCR beta CDR3 regions were amplified. The TCR CDR3 first-round RT-PCR relied on the HTBI primer set. TCRdb redid the calling of the multiplex PCR reads with MiXCR, one entry per CDR3 protein. The sample consists of about 350,000 distinct CDR3 sequences, roughly 18% of them appearing once. This receptor was obtained from a woman aged 40 to 50 with Graves' ophthalmopathy. Material: blood. V and J are TRBV20-1 and TRBJ1-2; D unclear. This CDR3 is CSAGPEVGYGYTF. The DNA for the CDR3 is TGCAGTGCTGGCCCGGAGGTGGGCTATGGCTACACCTTC.